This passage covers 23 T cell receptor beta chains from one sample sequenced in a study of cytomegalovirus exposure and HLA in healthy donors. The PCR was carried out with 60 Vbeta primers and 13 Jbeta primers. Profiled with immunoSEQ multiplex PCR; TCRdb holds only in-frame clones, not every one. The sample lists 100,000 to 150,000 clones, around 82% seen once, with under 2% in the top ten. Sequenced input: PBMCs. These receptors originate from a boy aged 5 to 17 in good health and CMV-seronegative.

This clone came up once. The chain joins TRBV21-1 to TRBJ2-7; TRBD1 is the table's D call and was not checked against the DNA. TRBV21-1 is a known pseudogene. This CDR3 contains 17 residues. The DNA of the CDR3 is TGTGCCAGCAGCAAGTTCCTCGTCGGGACAGGGAAGAGCGAGCAGTACTTC. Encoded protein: CASSKFLVGTGKSEQYF.

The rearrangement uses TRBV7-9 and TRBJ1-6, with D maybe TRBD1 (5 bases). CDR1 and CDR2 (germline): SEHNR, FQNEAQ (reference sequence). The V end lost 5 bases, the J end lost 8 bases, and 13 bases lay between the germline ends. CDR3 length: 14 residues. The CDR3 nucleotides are TGTGCCAGCAGCCCCGTGGCAGGGCATTCACCCCTCCACTTT. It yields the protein CASSPVAGHSPLHF.

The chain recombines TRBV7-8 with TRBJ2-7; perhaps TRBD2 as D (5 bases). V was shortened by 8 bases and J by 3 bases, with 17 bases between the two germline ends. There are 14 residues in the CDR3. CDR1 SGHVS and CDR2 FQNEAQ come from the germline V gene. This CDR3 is CASGLDRKYYEQYF. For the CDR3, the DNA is TGTGCCAGCGGACTGGATAGGAAATACTACGAGCAGTACTTC.

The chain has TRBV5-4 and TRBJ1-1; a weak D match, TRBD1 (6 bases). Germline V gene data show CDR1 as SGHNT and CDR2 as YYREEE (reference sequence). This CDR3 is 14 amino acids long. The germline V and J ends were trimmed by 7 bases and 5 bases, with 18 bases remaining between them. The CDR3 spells CASGTPVAGTEAFF. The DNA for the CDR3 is TGTGCCAGCGGGACACCCGTAGCGGGAACTGAAGCTTTCTTT.

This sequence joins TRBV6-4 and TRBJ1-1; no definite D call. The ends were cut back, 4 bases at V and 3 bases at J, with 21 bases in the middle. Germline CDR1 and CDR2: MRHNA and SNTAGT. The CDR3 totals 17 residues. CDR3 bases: TGTGCCAGCAGTGGCGAAGTTCGGGGAGTAATTGACACTGAAGCTTTCTTT. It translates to CASSGEVRGVIDTEAFF.

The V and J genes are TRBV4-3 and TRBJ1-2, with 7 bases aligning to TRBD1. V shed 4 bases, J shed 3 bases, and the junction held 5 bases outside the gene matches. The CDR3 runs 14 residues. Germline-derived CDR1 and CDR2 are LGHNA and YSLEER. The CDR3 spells CASSRQTGDYGYTF. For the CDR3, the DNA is TGCGCCAGCAGCCGGCAAACAGGGGACTATGGCTACACCTTC.

CDR3 bases: TGTGCCAGCAGGCCTATACCGGGACAATCATACGAGCAGTACTTC. Translating gives CASRPIPGQSYEQYF. The chain uses TRBV27 and TRBJ2-7; tentative D call: TRBD1 (6 bases). Germline V gives CDR1 MNHEY, CDR2 SMNVEV (reference sequence). Trimming stripped 6 bases from V and 4 bases from J, with 19 bases between. This CDR3 comprises 15 residues.

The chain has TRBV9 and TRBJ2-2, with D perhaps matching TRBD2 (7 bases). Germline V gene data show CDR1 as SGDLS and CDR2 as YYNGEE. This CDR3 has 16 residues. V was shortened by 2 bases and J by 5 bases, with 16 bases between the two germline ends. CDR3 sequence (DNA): TGTGCCAGCAGCGTCTCACGGGGGGCTTATACCGGGGAGCTGTTTTTT. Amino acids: CASSVSRGAYTGELFF.

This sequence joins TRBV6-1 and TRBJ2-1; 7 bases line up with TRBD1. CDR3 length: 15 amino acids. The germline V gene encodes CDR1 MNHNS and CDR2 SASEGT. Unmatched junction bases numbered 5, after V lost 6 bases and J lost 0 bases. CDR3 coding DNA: TGTGCCAGCAGATTACAGGGGCCCTCCTACAATGAGCAGTTCTTC. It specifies CASRLQGPSYNEQFF.

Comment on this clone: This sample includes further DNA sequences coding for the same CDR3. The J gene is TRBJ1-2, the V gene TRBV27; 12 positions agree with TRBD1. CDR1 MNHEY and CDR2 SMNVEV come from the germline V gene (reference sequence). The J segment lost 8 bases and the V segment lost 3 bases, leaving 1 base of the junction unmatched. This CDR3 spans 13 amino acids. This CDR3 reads CASSFGTGGGYTF. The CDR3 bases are TGTGCCAGCAGTTTCGGGACAGGGGGCGGCTACACCTTC.

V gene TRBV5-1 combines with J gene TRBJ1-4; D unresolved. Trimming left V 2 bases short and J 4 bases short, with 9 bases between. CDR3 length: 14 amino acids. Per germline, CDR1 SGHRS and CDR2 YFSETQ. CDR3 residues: CASSFPGNNEKLFF. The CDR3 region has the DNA TGCGCCAGCAGCTTTCCAGGCAATAATGAAAAACTGTTTTTT.

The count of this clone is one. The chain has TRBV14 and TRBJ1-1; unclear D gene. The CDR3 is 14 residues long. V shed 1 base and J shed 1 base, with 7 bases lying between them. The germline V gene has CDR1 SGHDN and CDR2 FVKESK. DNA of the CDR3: TGTGCCAGCAGCCAAGCACTAACGAACACTGAAGCTTTCTTT. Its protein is CASSQALTNTEAFF.

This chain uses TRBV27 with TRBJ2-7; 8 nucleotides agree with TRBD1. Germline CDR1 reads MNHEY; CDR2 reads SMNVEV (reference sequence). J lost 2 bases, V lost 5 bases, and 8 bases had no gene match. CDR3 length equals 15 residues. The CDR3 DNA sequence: TGTGCCAGCAGTACCCAGACAGGGGAACCCTACGAGCAGTACTTC. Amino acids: CASSTQTGEPYEQYF.

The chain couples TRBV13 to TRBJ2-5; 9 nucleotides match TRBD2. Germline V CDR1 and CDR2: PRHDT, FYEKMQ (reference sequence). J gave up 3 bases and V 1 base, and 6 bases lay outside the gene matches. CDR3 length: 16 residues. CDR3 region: CASSLAPRGGEETQYF. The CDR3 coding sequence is TGTGCCAGCAGCTTAGCCCCTCGCGGGGGGGAAGAGACCCAGTACTTC.

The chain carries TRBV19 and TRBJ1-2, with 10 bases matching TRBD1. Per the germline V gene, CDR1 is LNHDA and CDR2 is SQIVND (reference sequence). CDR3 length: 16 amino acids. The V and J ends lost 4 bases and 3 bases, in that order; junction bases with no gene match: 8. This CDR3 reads CASSTLGQGYDYGYTF. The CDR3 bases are TGTGCCAGTAGTACCTTGGGACAGGGGTACGACTATGGCTACACCTTC.

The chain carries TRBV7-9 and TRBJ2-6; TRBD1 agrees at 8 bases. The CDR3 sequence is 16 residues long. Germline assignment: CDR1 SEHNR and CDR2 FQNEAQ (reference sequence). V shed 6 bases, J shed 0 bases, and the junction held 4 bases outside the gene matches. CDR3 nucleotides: TGTGCCAGCAGGGCAGGGGGCGTCTCTGGGGCCAACGTCCTGACTTTC. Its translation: CASRAGGVSGANVLTF.

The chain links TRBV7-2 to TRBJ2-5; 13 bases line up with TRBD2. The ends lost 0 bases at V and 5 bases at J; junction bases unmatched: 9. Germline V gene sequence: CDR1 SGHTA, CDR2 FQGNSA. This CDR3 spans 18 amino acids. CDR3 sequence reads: CASSLAAIGLAGVETQYF. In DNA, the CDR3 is TGTGCCAGCAGCTTAGCGGCGATCGGACTAGCGGGGGTGGAGACCCAGTACTTC.

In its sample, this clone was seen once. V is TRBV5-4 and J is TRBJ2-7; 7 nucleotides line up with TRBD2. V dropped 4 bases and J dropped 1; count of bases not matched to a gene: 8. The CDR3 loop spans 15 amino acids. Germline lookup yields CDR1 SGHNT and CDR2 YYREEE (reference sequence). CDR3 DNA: TGTGCCAGCAGCCTTATGGGGGGAGGGTCCTACGAGCAGTACTTC. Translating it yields CASSLMGGGSYEQYF.

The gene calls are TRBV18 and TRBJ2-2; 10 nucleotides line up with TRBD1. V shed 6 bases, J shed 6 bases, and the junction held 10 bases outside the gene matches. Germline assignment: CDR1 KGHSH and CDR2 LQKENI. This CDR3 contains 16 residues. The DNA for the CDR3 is TGTGCCAGCTCCCCGACAGGGGGCGGGACGGCCGGGGAGCTGTTTTTT. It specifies CASSPTGGGTAGELFF.

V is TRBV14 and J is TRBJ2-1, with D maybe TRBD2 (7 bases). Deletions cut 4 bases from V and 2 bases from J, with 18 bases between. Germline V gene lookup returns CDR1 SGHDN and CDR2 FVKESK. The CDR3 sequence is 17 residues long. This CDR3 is CASSPPGGPSTYNEQFF. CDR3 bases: TGTGCCAGCAGCCCACCCGGGGGGCCCTCTACCTACAATGAGCAGTTCTTC.

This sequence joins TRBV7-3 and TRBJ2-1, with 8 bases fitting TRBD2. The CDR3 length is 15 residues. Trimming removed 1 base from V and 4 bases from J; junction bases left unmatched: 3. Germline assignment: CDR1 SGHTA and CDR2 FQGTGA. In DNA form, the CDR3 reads TGTGCCAGCAGCTTAAGAGCGGGAGATTACAATGAGCAGTTCTTC. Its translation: CASSLRAGDYNEQFF.

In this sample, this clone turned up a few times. CDR3 bases: TGTGCCAGCAGCTACGTTACGGGACAGTTTAGGAATGAGCAGTTCTTC. It specifies CASSYVTGQFRNEQFF. This chain joins TRBV11-2 and TRBJ2-1, with 7 bases fitting TRBD1. This CDR3 contains 16 residues. CDR1 SGHAT and CDR2 FQNNGV come from the germline V gene. V lost 4 bases and J lost 7; bases outside the gene matches: 13.

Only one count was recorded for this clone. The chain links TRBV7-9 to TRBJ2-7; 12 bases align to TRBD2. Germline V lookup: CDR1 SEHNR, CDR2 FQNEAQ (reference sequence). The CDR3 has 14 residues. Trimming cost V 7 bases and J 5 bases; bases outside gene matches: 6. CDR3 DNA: TGTGCCAGCAACTCGGGACTAGCGGGTGACGAGCAGTACTTC. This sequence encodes CASNSGLAGDEQYF. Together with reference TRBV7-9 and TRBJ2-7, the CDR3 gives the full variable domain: DTGVSQNPRHKITKRGQNVTFRCDPISEHNRLYWYRQTLGQGPEFLTYFQNEAQLEKSRLLSDRFSAERPKGSFSTLEIQRTEQGDSAMYLCASNSGLAGDEQYFGPGTRLTVT.